A single T cell receptor (beta chain) is shown here with its context. MiXCR, run by TCRdb on the 5' RACE reads, gives a single entry per CDR3 protein. The top ten hold approximately 0.98% of the sample, which has 500,000 or so distinct CDR3 sequences, approximately 14% seen once. The entry originates in a study of identical twins. With 1 base removed from V and 2 bases from J, the gap between germline ends came to 7 bases. This CDR3 is built from 14 residues. Germline-derived CDR1 and CDR2 are SEHNR and FQNEAQ (reference sequence). The sample also formed part of further work on yellow fever vaccine responses in identical twins.

This receptor was obtained from a woman in her late teens or twenties in good health. This chain links TRBV7-9 with TRBJ2-3; D uncertain. Sequenced sample: CD4+ T cells sorted from blood. In DNA form, the CDR3 reads TGTGCCAGCAGCTTAGGAGTACCCACAGATACGCAGTATTTT. Its translation: CASSLGVPTDTQYF. Using reference TRBV7-9 and TRBJ2-3 for the parts outside the CDR3, the full variable domain is DTGVSQNPRHKITKRGQNVTFRCDPISEHNRLYWYRQTLGQGPEFLTYFQNEAQLEKSRLLSDRFSAERPKGSFSTLEIQRTEQGDSAMYLCASSLGVPTDTQYFGPGTRLTVL.